This T cell receptor (beta chain) emerged from a study of blood T cells in healthy people across ages. Study-level background: Every two T cells gave about one barcoded beta molecule via template switching. Study-level points and caveats: Estimated diversity that came from one million T cells was considered an underestimate.

The germline V gene has CDR1 SGDLS and CDR2 YYNGEE. The CDR3 is 12 residues long. The V end lost 4 bases, the J end lost 9 bases, and 11 bases lay between the germline ends. On this clonotype itself: Its antigen is undetermined.

Using a J-beta primer mix together with a sample-barcoded 5' primer, a second PCR was run for roughly 7 to 11 cycles. TCRdb called the 5' RACE reads again in MiXCR, with one record for every CDR3 protein. The table has 1.8 million or so distinct CDR3 sequences, roughly 43% seen once. This clonotype originated in a human donor in good health. The gene calls are TRBV9 and TRBJ2-4, with D possibly being TRBD1 or TRBD2 (6 bases each). The sample taken for sequencing was blood. CDR3 residues: CASSLPGAIQYF. The CDR3 DNA follows: TGTGCCAGCAGCCTACCGGGGGCCATTCAGTACTTC.